Reported below is one TCR beta chain. This entry comes from a study of blood T cell repertoires in COVID-19. About the study: Researchers got acute and convalescent COVID-19 samples from the United States, Italy and Spain. Nucleic acid was either cDNA or gDNA, and it came from T cells, B-cell-depleted T cells, or PBMCs.

Trimming at V came to 1 base and at J to 4 bases, leaving 4 bases not matched to a gene. This CDR3 has 15 amino acids. In germline, CDR1 is SGHAT, CDR2 FQNNGV. In the original processing: Counts of nucleated cells, estimated from reference gene primer amplification, were obtained. Some clones are missing from TCRdb's copy, which holds only in-frame ones; the method was immunoSEQ multiplex PCR. The DNA gave D and trimming, while V, J and clone size come from that table. The data show over 55,000 clones, with roughly 80% seen just once and roughly an eighth held by the top ten. The source material was peripheral blood. This receptor was taken from an elderly woman with acute or convalescent COVID-19. This chain uses TRBV11-2 with TRBJ1-5; the match to TRBD1 covers 7 bases. The CDR3 is CASSLGTGRNQPQHF. The DNA for the CDR3 is TGTGCCAGCAGCTTAGGGACAGGCCGGAATCAGCCCCAGCATTTT.